This TCR beta chain originates from a study of patients and donors after allogeneic stem cell transplantation. TCRdb used MiXCR to reprocess the RT-PCR reads, holding one entry per CDR3 protein. The data hold about 200,000 distinct CDR3 sequences, with roughly two fifths observed a single time. The CDR3 length is 14 residues. The germline V gene encodes CDR1 SGDLS and CDR2 YYNGEE. About this clonotype: One junction end does not reproduce the germline sequence, and a read error may be involved.

The sequenced material came from blood, either unsorted or a sorted T cell fraction (not recorded which). The gene calls are TRBV9 and TRBJ2-7, with TRBD2 identical over 7 bases. The TCR was taken from a human donor who was either an allogeneic HSCT recipient or a stem cell or donor lymphocyte infusion donor (not recorded which). It is not recorded whose cells these are; they may come from a transplant donor. The CDR3 DNA is TGTGCCAGCAGCCCCGTAGCGGGTTCCTACCAGCAGTACTTC. Amino acids: CASSPVAGSYQQYF.